This entry concerns a single T cell receptor beta chain. The data stem from a study of T cell responses to AZD1222 COVID-19 vaccine. The overall study: Analysis merged second doses at about 4 or about 12 weeks.

The CDR3 spans 17 residues. CDR1 and CDR2 from the germline V gene are SEHNR and FQNEAQ (reference sequence). Trimming took off 5 bases at V and 6 bases at J, with 20 bases between the two ends. Measured with immunoSEQ multiplex PCR; TCRdb has only the in-frame clones, and not every one. The repertoire consists of 150,000 to 200,000 clones, with approximately 91% occurring once and the leading ten covering 1.5% to 2%. The receptor comes from an adult in good health. This rearrangement joins TRBV7-9 to TRBJ1-6; the D is unclear. Here the sequenced sample was peripheral blood, taken on day 0 of AZD1222 vaccination. CDR3 protein: CASSAPGNPSGNSPLHF. As DNA, the CDR3 is TGTGCCAGCAGCGCGCCCGGGAACCCGTCCGGTAATTCACCCCTCCACTTT. Supplemented by reference TRBV7-9 and TRBJ1-6, the full variable domain reads DTGVSQNPRHKITKRGQNVTFRCDPISEHNRLYWYRQTLGQGPEFLTYFQNEAQLEKSRLLSDRFSAERPKGSFSTLEIQRTEQGDSAMYLCASSAPGNPSGNSPLHFGNGTRLTVT.